One and the same sample provided the 31 T cell receptor beta chains below, sequenced in a study of T-cell reconstitution after alpha-beta-depleted transplantation in children (dated by TCRdb to about 2016). The treatment or condition label on this specimen signifies: allogeneic hematopoietic cell transplantation with graft depleted of TCRalphabeta T cells and CD19 B cells. Library prep was done by PCR. Sequenced using an Illumina HiSeq 2500. Molecular barcoding was employed in the preparation of TCR libraries, with unique molecular identifiers being used to normalize TCRbeta repertoire quantification. TCRdb trimmed public reads at Q25 via fastp, called clones via MiXCR and kept in-frame beta chains. Rows with a matching CDR3 protein are joined into one entry that keeps the most common DNA and genes. This sample is represented by 97,000 or so distinct CDR3 sequences; roughly 7.6% of them were singletons. Around 15% of the sample is taken by the ten largest.

This specimen consisted of PBMCs, obtained before TCRalphabeta/CD19-depleted stem cell transplant. The receptors stem from a boy aged 2 to 9 with acute lymphoblastic leukemia, due to receive a stem cell transplant.

The genes are TRBV20-1 and TRBJ1-2; D perhaps matches TRBD1 (5 bases). The V end lost 7 bases, the J end lost 4 bases, and 19 bases lay between the germline ends. The CDR3 consists of 14 residues. Germline CDR1 reads DFQATT; CDR2 reads SNEGSKA (reference sequence). Here the CDR3 reads CSGPARAGSYGYTF. In DNA form, the CDR3 reads TGCAGTGGTCCAGCCAGGGCGGGGAGCTATGGCTACACCTTC.

V usage is TRBV10-3 and J usage is TRBJ2-4; a possible D gene is TRBD2 (6 bases). This CDR3 has 14 amino acids. CDR1 and CDR2 (germline): ENHRY, SYGVKD. The ends were cut back, 0 bases at V and 9 bases at J, with 12 bases in the middle. The CDR3 bases are TGTGCCATCAGTGAGTCAGGGACTGCGAGCATTCAGTACTTC. The encoded protein is CAISESGTASIQYF.

In its sample, this clonotype was seen many times. This chain links TRBV4-2 with TRBJ2-2; the match to TRBD2 covers 9 bases. The CDR3 runs to 16 residues. J gave up 6 bases and V 0 bases, and 5 bases lay outside the gene matches. Germline CDR1 LGHNA, CDR2 YNFKEQ. The CDR3 region is CASSQETLAGPGELFF. For the CDR3, the DNA is TGTGCCAGCAGCCAAGAAACGCTAGCGGGGCCCGGGGAGCTGTTTTTT.

This clonotype was seen repeatedly, ten times or more. V usage is TRBV9 and J usage is TRBJ2-7; D perhaps matches TRBD2 (7 bases). Trimming removed 4 bases from V and 5 bases from J, with 16 bases in between. Germline lookup yields CDR1 SGDLS and CDR2 YYNGEE. The CDR3 runs to 14 residues. CDR3 nucleotide sequence: TGTGCCAGCAGCTTAGACGGGGGGCAGAACGAGCAGTACTTC. Its translation: CASSLDGGQNEQYF.

This clonotype occurred many times. The V call is TRBV12-3 or TRBV12-4, the J call TRBJ2-5; D gene unclear. V lost 6 bases to trimming and J lost 1 base, with 3 bases between them. This CDR3 comprises 11 residues. The CDR3 sequence: CASRLQETQYF. The CDR3 DNA is TGTGCCAGCAGGCTCCAAGAGACCCAGTACTTC.

This clonotype was counted at least ten times. CDR3 in amino acids: CASSLEFEEPETQYF. The DNA of the CDR3 is TGTGCCAGCAGCTTAGAGTTCGAGGAACCAGAGACCCAGTACTTC. The V call is TRBV7-8, the J call TRBJ2-5; D ambiguous. The length of the CDR3 is 15 residues. V lost 1 base to trimming and J lost 4 bases, with 13 bases between them. Germline V gene lookup returns CDR1 SGHVS and CDR2 FQNEAQ.

This clonotype was counted ten times or more. This chain uses TRBV27 with TRBJ1-1; D is perhaps TRBD1 (5 bases). Germline values: CDR1 MNHEY, CDR2 SMNVEV (reference sequence). Deletions cut 1 base from V and 1 base from J, with 13 bases between. The CDR3 contains 16 residues. The DNA for the CDR3 is TGTGCCAGCAGTTTATGGGGCACCCCCCCGAACACTGAAGCTTTCTTT. Protein: CASSLWGTPPNTEAFF.

The gene calls are TRBV7-2 and TRBJ1-6; no firm D call. Germline V CDR1 and CDR2: SGHTA, FQGNSA. The CDR3 consists of 17 residues. Trimming took 1 base from V and 0 from J, leaving 10 bases between them. The CDR3, as DNA: TGTGCCAGCAGCTTAGTAGGGTTCAGCTCCTATAATTCACCCCTCCACTTT. Amino acid sequence: CASSLVGFSSYNSPLHF.

This rearrangement joins TRBV6-2 or TRBV6-3 to TRBJ1-4, with 11 bases matching TRBD1. J gave up 9 bases and V 1 base, and 10 bases lay outside the gene matches. The CDR3 is made up of 17 amino acids. Per germline, CDR1 MNHEY and CDR2 SVGEGT. The CDR3 DNA reads TGTGCCAGCAGTTACTGGAACGCCGGGACAGGGGGGAAAAAACTGTTTTTT. Encoded protein: CASSYWNAGTGGKKLFF.

This clonotype was recorded a few times. V gene TRBV28 combines with J gene TRBJ1-5; the D gene is possibly TRBD1 (5 bases). This CDR3 region has 16 residues. Germline V lookup: CDR1 MDHEN, CDR2 SYDVKM. Between the trimmed V and J ends, which lost 3 bases and 0 bases, there was a span of 12 bases. CDR3 nucleotides: TGTGCCAGCAGTTTGGGGGGTCAGCTTAGCAATCAGCCCCAGCATTTT. Translated: CASSLGGQLSNQPQHF.

This clonotype was seen repeatedly, ten times or more. This sequence joins TRBV28 and TRBJ2-7; a weak D match, TRBD1 (7 bases). Germline V lookup: CDR1 MDHEN, CDR2 SYDVKM. This CDR3 contains 15 residues. V lost 1 base to trimming and J lost 5 bases, with 15 bases between them. The CDR3 spells CASSLSQGTLNEQYF. CDR3 DNA sequence: TGTGCCAGCAGTTTATCACAGGGGACTTTGAACGAGCAGTACTTC. The entire variable domain, with the rest obtained from reference TRBV28 and TRBJ2-7, is as follows: DVKVTQSSRYLVKRTGEKVFLECVQDMDHENMFWYRQDPGLGLRLIYFSYDVKMKEKGDIPEGYSVSREKKERFSLILESASTNQTSMYLCASSLSQGTLNEQYFGPGTRLTVT.

There are many counts of this clonotype. This chain uses TRBV27 with TRBJ2-5; 7 positions agree with TRBD2. This CDR3 contains 15 residues. With 5 bases clipped from V and 5 bases from J, the junction kept 11 bases outside the gene matches. Germline V CDR1 and CDR2: MNHEY, SMNVEV (reference sequence). The CDR3 loop reads CASSPRLAGRETQYF. The CDR3 region has the DNA TGTGCCAGCAGTCCGCGACTAGCTGGGCGGGAGACCCAGTACTTC.

This clonotype was counted many times. The chain carries TRBV6-2 or TRBV6-3 and TRBJ2-5, with unresolved D. From germline, CDR1 is MNHEY and CDR2 SVGEGT. The germline V and J ends were trimmed by 7 bases and 5 bases, with 8 bases remaining between them. This CDR3 region has 11 residues. In nucleotides, the CDR3 is TGTGCCAGCACCCGGGCCGAGACCCAGTACTTC. The encoded protein is CASTRAETQYF.

The chain has TRBV9 and TRBJ1-2; D ambiguous. V lost 0 bases, J lost 6 bases, and 6 bases lay in between. Germline V gene data show CDR1 as SGDLS and CDR2 as YYNGEE. This CDR3 spans 12 amino acids. The CDR3 coding sequence is TGTGCCAGCAGCGTAGACGGTGATGGCTACACCTTC. Residues: CASSVDGDGYTF.

This clonotype was counted ten times or more. This chain uses TRBV29-1 with TRBJ1-2; no definite D call. Trimming took off 7 bases at V and 6 bases at J, with 21 bases between the two ends. The V gene's germline CDR1 is SQVTM and CDR2 ANQGSEA. The CDR3 runs 14 residues. This CDR3 reads CSADLARDSNGYTF. DNA for the CDR3: TGCAGCGCTGACCTGGCGAGGGATTCTAATGGCTACACCTTC.

Only a few counts were recorded for this clonotype. The chain employs TRBV5-1 and TRBJ2-7, with 15 bases fitting TRBD2. The germline V gene encodes CDR1 SGHRS and CDR2 YFSETQ. J gave up 4 bases and V 0 bases, and 2 bases lay outside the gene matches. This CDR3 is 16 amino acids long. CDR3 bases: TGCGCCAGCAGCTTGGTAGGGACTAGCGGGGGGTACGAGCAGTACTTC. This encodes CASSLVGTSGGYEQYF.

This clonotype was counted a few times. This chain uses TRBV4-3 with TRBJ1-1; TRBD1 might be the D (5 bases). The CDR3 contains 14 residues. CDR1 and CDR2 from the germline V gene are LGHNA and YSLEER. Trimming removed 0 bases from V and 5 bases from J, with 10 bases in between. CDR3: CASSQDLRGTEAFF. The CDR3 DNA reads TGCGCCAGCAGCCAAGATCTTCGGGGGACTGAAGCTTTCTTT.

This clonotype was found many times. The chain carries TRBV10-3 and TRBJ2-7; the match to TRBD1 covers 9 bases. With 4 bases clipped from V and 5 bases from J, the junction kept 6 bases outside the gene matches. CDR3 length equals 14 residues. Germline V CDR1 and CDR2: ENHRY, SYGVKD. CDR3: CAISVGQGKDEQYF. CDR3 bases: TGTGCCATCAGTGTTGGACAGGGGAAAGACGAGCAGTACTTC.

The gene calls are TRBV20-1 and TRBJ1-6, with D maybe TRBD1 (6 bases). CDR3 length equals 11 residues. Germline V gives CDR1 DFQATT, CDR2 SNEGSKA (reference sequence). Trimming removed 6 bases from V and 8 bases from J, with 8 bases in between. In DNA form, the CDR3 reads TGCAGTGCAGGACAGTATTCACCCCTCCACTTT. It encodes CSAGQYSPLHF.

This clonotype was counted only a few times. This rearrangement joins TRBV20-1 to TRBJ2-1; D unclear. Germline V gene lookup returns CDR1 DFQATT and CDR2 SNEGSKA (reference sequence). The CDR3 covers 13 residues. V gave up 6 bases and J gave up 10 bases, with 19 bases separating them. The CDR3 DNA follows: TGCAGTGCCGCCCCAACGATCGTGGGGGAGCAGTTCTTC. It is translated as CSAAPTIVGEQFF.

The sample holds many counts of this clonotype. The gene calls are TRBV15 and TRBJ1-2, with 7 bases matching TRBD1. Germline trimming cut 0 bases from V and 10 bases from J; bases unmatched to any gene: 8. This CDR3 is built from 14 residues. CDR1 and CDR2 (germline): LNHNV, YYDKDF (reference sequence). Here the CDR3 DNA reads TGTGCCACCAGCAGAGATGGAGGGGGCCGGCCCTACACCTTC. Its translation is CATSRDGGGRPYTF.

The chain carries TRBV6-1 and TRBJ1-1; the D gene is possibly TRBD1 (6 bases). The CDR3 loop spans 13 amino acids. V was clipped by 7 bases and J by 0 bases, with 9 bases between them. The germline V gene has CDR1 MNHNS and CDR2 SASEGT. Written as DNA, the CDR3 is TGTGCCAGCAACGGGGGGCTGAACACTGAAGCTTTCTTT. It specifies CASNGGLNTEAFF.

This clonotype was seen ten or more times. This chain connects TRBV2 to TRBJ1-2; D is perhaps TRBD1 (5 bases). Germline V gene lookup returns CDR1 SNHLY and CDR2 FYNNEI. This CDR3 spans 11 amino acids. The V gene lost 6 bases and the J gene lost 3 bases, with 5 bases spanning the gap. CDR3 in DNA: TGTGCCAGCAGGACAGACTATGGCTACACCTTC. Translating gives CASRTDYGYTF. Full variable domain (outside the CDR3, taken from reference TRBV2 and TRBJ1-2): EPEVTQTPSHQVTQMGQEVILRCVPISNHLYFYWYRQILGQKVEFLVSFYNNEISEKSEIFDDQFSVERPDGSNFTLKIRSTKLEDSAMYFCASRTDYGYTFGSGTRLTVV.

This clonotype was detected only a few times. The V and J genes are TRBV12-3 or TRBV12-4 and TRBJ1-5; 8 positions agree with TRBD1. Germline trimming cut 6 bases from V and 3 bases from J; bases unmatched to any gene: 4. The CDR3 is made up of 14 amino acids. The CDR3 DNA reads as TGTGCCAGCAGCCGGGGACAGGTCAATCAGCCCCAGCATTTT. This encodes CASSRGQVNQPQHF.

As regards this clonotype: It may be a read error: a sequence one base away is much more abundant. The CDR3 does not end in the conserved phenylalanine or tryptophan, so this is likely a read error. The genes are TRBV20-1 and TRBJ2-1; 8 nucleotides align to TRBD2. The length of the CDR3 is 15 residues. CDR1 is DFQATT, CDR2 SNEGSKA, per germline (reference sequence). The ends lost 3 bases at V and 5 bases at J; junction bases unmatched: 9. CDR3 DNA sequence: TGCAGTGCTAGTTCGGGGGGGTCTCGCGACAATGAGCAGTTCCTC. It encodes CSASSGGSRDNEQFL.

This clonotype was seen at least ten times. CDR3: CASSLTASDEQFF. DNA of the CDR3: TGTGCCAGCAGTTTGACGGCTAGCGATGAGCAGTTCTTC. This chain links TRBV6-2 or TRBV6-3 with TRBJ2-1, with TRBD2 as a possible D gene (6 bases). Germline V CDR1 and CDR2: MNHEY, SVGEGT. The length of the CDR3 is 13 residues. V was trimmed by 4 bases and J by 8 bases, leaving 12 bases between them.

This clonotype was picked up many times. This chain joins TRBV9 and TRBJ1-1; tentative D call: TRBD1 (6 bases). The CDR3 sequence is 14 residues long. Trimming pared 2 bases from V and 4 bases from J, leaving 12 bases between. CDR1 and CDR2 from the germline V gene are SGDLS and YYNGEE. CDR3 region: CASSVSQGGTEAFF. CDR3 nucleotides: TGTGCCAGCAGCGTTTCACAGGGCGGCACTGAAGCTTTCTTT.

This clonotype was seen at least ten times. The chain uses TRBV28 and TRBJ2-3, with TRBD2 matching 7 bases. The CDR3 has 17 residues. J gave up 2 bases and V 6 bases, and 14 bases lay outside the gene matches. Per the germline V gene, CDR1 is MDHEN and CDR2 is SYDVKM. The CDR3, as DNA: TGTGCCAGCAGAAACGTAAGGGGAGGGGATACCACAGATACGCAGTATTTT. This sequence encodes CASRNVRGGDTTDTQYF. Full variable domain (missing parts from reference TRBV28 and TRBJ2-3): DVKVTQSSRYLVKRTGEKVFLECVQDMDHENMFWYRQDPGLGLRLIYFSYDVKMKEKGDIPEGYSVSREKKERFSLILESASTNQTSMYLCASRNVRGGDTTDTQYFGPGTRLTVL.

This clonotype appeared a few times. This chain uses TRBV27 with TRBJ1-4; TRBD1 might be the D (5 bases). V lost 3 bases and J 6 bases, leaving 8 bases between the germline ends. CDR1 is MNHEY and CDR2 is SMNVEV in the germline V gene (reference sequence). The CDR3 runs 13 residues. The CDR3 is CASSFGGDEKLFF. CDR3 sequence (DNA): TGTGCCAGCAGTTTTGGGGGGGATGAAAAACTGTTTTTT.

A few counts support this clonotype. This chain joins TRBV12-3 or TRBV12-4 and TRBJ2-7; D may be TRBD2 (7 bases). Trimming cost V 6 bases and J 4 bases, with 16 bases left between them. The CDR3 spans 14 residues. CDR3 DNA sequence: TGTGCCAGCAGACGGGGCGGGGGCTCTTACGAGCAGTACTTC. It translates to CASRRGGGSYEQYF.

This clonotype was recorded many times. V and J are TRBV20-1 and TRBJ2-7; 8 bases map to TRBD1. The CDR3 loop spans 15 amino acids. Germline lookup yields CDR1 DFQATT and CDR2 SNEGSKA (reference sequence). V trimming: 3 bases; J trimming: 2 bases; junction bases outside the gene matches: 9. In DNA, the CDR3 is TGCAGTGCTAGGGGATCAGGGGGCAAGGCCTACGAGCAGTACTTC. This encodes CSARGSGGKAYEQYF.